This TCR beta chain was obtained from a study of cytomegalovirus exposure and HLA in healthy donors. General study findings and limits: There were several of the most significant clusters that appeared linked to common viral pathogens in a later analysis.

CDR1 is MRHNA and CDR2 is SNTAGT in the germline V gene. This CDR3 is 15 amino acids long. Trimming removed 3 bases from V and 0 bases from J; junction bases left unmatched: 1. The PCR used 60 Vbeta and 13 Jbeta primers. The protocol was immunoSEQ multiplex PCR, while the TCRdb copy is restricted to in-frame clones and leaves out a portion. This sample yields under 200,000 clones, of which roughly 80% are seen a single time; under 1% belongs to the top ten. This clone was seen more than once but under ten times. Its antigen is not identified. Specimen: PBMCs. This receptor was obtained from a girl under 10 years old in good health and CMV-seropositive. This sequence joins TRBV6-4 and TRBJ2-3; 9 bases are shared with TRBD2. The CDR3 DNA follows: TGTGCCAGCAGTGAGCTAGCGGGGAGCACAGATACGCAGTATTTT. Translating it yields CASSELAGSTDTQYF.